Listed below are T cell receptor beta chains from one sample, sequenced in a study of T-cell reconstitution after alpha-beta-depleted transplantation in children. TCRdb reprocessed the PCR reads via MiXCR and lists one record per CDR3 protein. In the table there are about 250,000 distinct CDR3 sequences, roughly 25% of which are singletons. The sequenced sample was PBMCs, mostly from graft donor cells, obtained 360 days after TCRalphabeta/CD19-depleted stem cell transplant. The source is a female patient between 2 and 15 years old who had a stem cell transplant for congenital amegakaryocytic thrombocytopenia, so the T cells may come from the graft donor. CDR3s include the opening cysteine and the closing phenylalanine or tryptophan. The D gene is left open where the match is weak. The size entry is marked missing in some rows and otherwise reads once, few, many or a size class.

size	J	V	D	DNA	CDR3
-	TRBJ2-7	TRBV3-1	-	TGTGCCAGCAGCCAATGGGAAAGAGCTTCGGAGCAGTACTTC	CASSQWERASEQYF
-	TRBJ2-3	TRBV30	-	TGTGCCTGGAGGCTTAACACAGATACGCAGTATTTT	CAWRLNTDTQYF
-	TRBJ1-2	TRBV5-1	-	TGCGCCAGCAGCTTGGCCCCTTCACTGACAGGAGTCGAATATGGCTACACCTTC	CASSLAPSLTGVEYGYTF
few	TRBJ1-3	TRBV6-4	TRBD1	TGTGCCAGCAGATCGTCCCGGGACAGGGGGCTCCTGATCCCTTATGGAAACACCATATATTTT	CASRSSRDRGLLIPYGNTIYF
-	TRBJ1-5	TRBV12-3/TRBV12-4	TRBD1	TGTGCCAGCAGTCGTAGGGGGCGTTCAGGTCAGCCCCAGCATTTT	CASSRRGRSGQPQHF
-	TRBJ1-4	TRBV28	-	TGTGCCAGCAGCCCCACAGGGACTAATGAAAAACTGTTTTTT	CASSPTGTNEKLFF
-	TRBJ2-2	TRBV6-1	-	TGTGCCAGCAGAACATACAACACCGGGGAGCTGTTTTTT	CASRTYNTGELFF
-	TRBJ1-2	TRBV5-1	-	TGCGCCAGCAGATGGCTGGGACACGGCTATGGCTACACCTTC	CASRWLGHGYGYTF
few	TRBJ1-3	TRBV10-2	-	TGCGCCAGCAGTGACGTCCCCCACCTAACCTCTGGAAACACCATATATTTT	CASSDVPHLTSGNTIYF
-	TRBJ2-3	TRBV4-2	-	TGTGCCAGCAGCCAGGCCTGGCGGGAACTCACAGATACGCAGTATTTT	CASSQAWRELTDTQYF
few	TRBJ1-3	TRBV25-1	-	TGTGCCAGCAGTGAAGGTTCTGGGGTCCCCTCTGGAAACACCATATATTTT	CASSEGSGVPSGNTIYF
-	TRBJ2-1	TRBV30	-	TGTGCCTGGAGTGATGACAGTTACAATGAGCAGTTCTTC	CAWSDDSYNEQFF
-	TRBJ2-6	TRBV13	TRBD1	TGTGCCAGCAGCCGCCCACTAAGGACAGGAAAACCACCGGCTGGGGCCAACGTCCTGACTTTC	CASSRPLRTGKPPAGANVLTF
few	TRBJ2-3	TRBV27	-	TGTGCCAGCAGTTTAGAGGGGGGGACTAGCACAGATACGCAGTATTTT	CASSLEGGTSTDTQYF
few	TRBJ2-2	TRBV9	TRBD2	TGTGCCAGCAGTAGAAGCGGGAGGAGTAACACCGGGGAGCTGTTTTTT	CASSRSGRSNTGELFF
-	TRBJ2-3	TRBV6-2/TRBV6-3	-	TGTGCCAGCAGTTACCCCAACTTGCCGCAGTATTTT	CASSYPNLPQYF
few	TRBJ2-1	TRBV7-7	TRBD2	TGTGCCAGCAGCCCGGGACTAGCGGGAGTCAGTGAGCAGTTCTTC	CASSPGLAGVSEQFF
few	TRBJ1-1	TRBV20-1	-	TGCAGTGCAAAACATGAGATAGACACTGAAGCTTTCTTT	CSAKHEIDTEAFF
-	TRBJ2-7	TRBV10-3	-	TGTGCCATTCAAATCAGGGCCTCCTTCTACGAGCAGTACTTC	CAIQIRASFYEQYF
few	TRBJ2-7	TRBV6-6	-	TGTGCCAGCAGTTACGCAGGGTCCTACGAGCAGTACTTC	CASSYAGSYEQYF
-	TRBJ2-5	TRBV2	TRBD2	TGTGCCAGCATCCTCCTAGCGGGGCAAGAGACCCAGTACTTC	CASILLAGQETQYF
few	TRBJ2-7	TRBV11-2	-	TGTGCCACCAAGCCACGGGGCTACGAGCAGTACTTC	CATKPRGYEQYF
-	TRBJ1-4	TRBV21-1	-	TGTGCCAGCAGCAGTTACAGTGCAACTAATGAAAAACTGTTTTTT	CASSSYSATNEKLFF
few	TRBJ1-1	TRBV20-1	-	TGCAGTGCTCTCAGGGTAACCACTGAAGCTTTCTTT	CSALRVTTEAFF
once	TRBJ2-3	TRBV9	-	TGTGCCAGCAGCGTTGATCCCCAGGGGTCAGATACGCAGTATTTT	CASSVDPQGSDTQYF
few	TRBJ2-1	TRBV5-4	-	TGTGCCAGCAGCTTCTATGGGGGGGCCTCGGGTCGTGAGCAGTTCTTC	CASSFYGGASGREQFF
-	TRBJ1-5	TRBV4-1	-	TGCGCCAGCAGCCAAGGGATCATGGTGGTTCAGCCCCAGCATTTT	CASSQGIMVVQPQHF